This TCR beta chain was identified in a study of identical twins. Study-level findings and limits: Analyses based on zero insertions could be partly confounded by invariant MAIT and iNKT cells.

About this clonotype itself: Antigen unknown.

Trimming at V came to 1 base and at J to 5 bases, leaving 9 bases not matched to a gene. Germline CDR1 LNHDA, CDR2 SQIVND (reference sequence). This CDR3 spans 17 amino acids. TCRdb reprocessed the 5' RACE reads via MiXCR and lists one record per CDR3 protein. The sample holds 570,000 or so distinct CDR3 sequences; around 9.6% are singletons and the top ten take roughly 3%. These records were also assigned to another study, of yellow fever vaccine responses in identical twins.

The gene calls are TRBV19 and TRBJ2-3; TRBD2 aligns across 10 bases. Sequencing was carried out using PBMCs. This sequence originates from a woman aged 18-29 years in good health. The CDR3 sequence is CASSIVDLAGALDTQYF. CDR3 in DNA: TGTGCCAGTAGTATAGTGGACCTAGCGGGGGCGTTAGATACGCAGTATTTT.